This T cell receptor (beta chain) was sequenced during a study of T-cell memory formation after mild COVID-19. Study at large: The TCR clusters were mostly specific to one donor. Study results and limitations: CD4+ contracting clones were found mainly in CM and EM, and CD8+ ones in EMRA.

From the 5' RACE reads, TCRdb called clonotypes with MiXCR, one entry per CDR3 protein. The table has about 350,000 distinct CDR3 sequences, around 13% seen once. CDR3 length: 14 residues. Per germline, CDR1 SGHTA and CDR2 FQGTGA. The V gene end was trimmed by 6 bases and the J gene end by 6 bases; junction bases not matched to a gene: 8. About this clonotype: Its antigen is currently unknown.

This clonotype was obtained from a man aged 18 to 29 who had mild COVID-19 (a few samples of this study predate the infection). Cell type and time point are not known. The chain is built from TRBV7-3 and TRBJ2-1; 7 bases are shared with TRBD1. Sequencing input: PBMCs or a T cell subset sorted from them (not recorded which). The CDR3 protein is CASSIQGWGNEQFF. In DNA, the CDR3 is TGTGCCAGCAGTATACAGGGGTGGGGCAATGAGCAGTTCTTC.